This TCR beta chain was found in a study of blood T cell repertoires in COVID-19. As for the study in general: Samples came from the United States, Italy and Spain, spanning acute and convalescent COVID-19. PBMCs, B-cell-depleted T cells, or T cells provided the cDNA or gDNA that made up the material.

In the study's own analysis: Researchers report that nucleated cell counts were estimated from reference gene primer amplification. Generated by immunoSEQ multiplex PCR, the TCRdb table keeps only in-frame clones and is missing some. The V and J calls and clone size come from that table; D and trimming were worked out from the DNA. The sample lists tens of thousands of clones, around 90% occurring once. Trimming cost V 1 base and J 2 bases, with 15 bases left between them. Germline V gene data show CDR1 as PRHDT and CDR2 as FYEKMQ (reference sequence). There are 16 residues in the CDR3. This clone was counted only a few times.

The gene calls are TRBV13 and TRBJ2-7; D is possibly TRBD2 (6 bases). The receptor was isolated from a human donor in a cohort sampled during active COVID-19. Sequenced input: peripheral blood. The CDR3 region is CASSLAKLSGTYEQYF. Here the CDR3 DNA reads TGTGCCAGCAGCTTAGCAAAGCTTAGCGGCACCTACGAGCAGTACTTC.